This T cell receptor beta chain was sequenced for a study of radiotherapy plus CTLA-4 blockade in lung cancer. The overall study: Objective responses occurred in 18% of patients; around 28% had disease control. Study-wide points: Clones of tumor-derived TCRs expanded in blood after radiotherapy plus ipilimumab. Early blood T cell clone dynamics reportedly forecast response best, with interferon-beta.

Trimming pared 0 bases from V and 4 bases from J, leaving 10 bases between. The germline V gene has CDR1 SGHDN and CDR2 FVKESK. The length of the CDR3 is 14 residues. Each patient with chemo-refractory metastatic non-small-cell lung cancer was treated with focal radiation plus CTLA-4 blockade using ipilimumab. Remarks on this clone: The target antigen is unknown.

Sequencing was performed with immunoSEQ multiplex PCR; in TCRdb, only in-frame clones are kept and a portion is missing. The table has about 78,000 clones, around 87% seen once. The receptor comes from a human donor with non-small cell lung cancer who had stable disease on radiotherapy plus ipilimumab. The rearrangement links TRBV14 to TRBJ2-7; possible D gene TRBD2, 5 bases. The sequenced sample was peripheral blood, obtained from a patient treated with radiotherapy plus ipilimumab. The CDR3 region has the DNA TGTGCCAGCAGCCAAGATAACCGGGGATACGAGCAGTACTTC. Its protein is CASSQDNRGYEQYF.